This T cell receptor beta chain was recorded in a study of T cell responses to AZD1222 COVID-19 vaccine. Whole-study results and caveats: Nearly half of unique spike-specific TCRs reportedly avoided B.1.351 and B.1.1.7 mutated regions.

Germline assignment: CDR1 MNHEY and CDR2 SMNVEV (reference sequence). CDR3 size: 14 residues. V lost 4 bases and J 3 bases, leaving 9 bases between the germline ends. Regarding this clone: Its antigen is undetermined.

The table came from immunoSEQ multiplex PCR; TCRdb's copy has only in-frame clones and leaves some out. The table includes about 120,000 clones, 75% to 90% detected once. The input for sequencing was peripheral blood, taken on day 0 of AZD1222 vaccination. The receptor was isolated from an adult in good health. The rearrangement uses TRBV27 and TRBJ1-4; TRBD1 is a possible D gene (5 bases). The CDR3 DNA sequence: TGTGCCAGCAGTTCGCCGGGGGCTAATGAAAAACTGTTTTTT. Its protein is CASSSPGANEKLFF.